Sequencing of this TCR beta chain was carried out in a study of T-cell memory formation after mild COVID-19. Study-wide results and limits: Several responding clones turned up in pre-infection memory, indicating that cross-reactive memory may have taken part.

The CDR3 extends over 15 amino acids. Germline CDR1 reads SGHRS; CDR2 reads YFSETQ. The V gene end was trimmed by 2 bases and the J gene end by 0 bases; junction bases not matched to a gene: 4. Comment on this clonotype: Its antigen remains unknown.

From the 5' RACE reads, TCRdb called clonotypes with MiXCR, one entry per CDR3 protein. The sample shows 400,000 or so distinct CDR3 sequences, around 20% of them seen only once. V is TRBV5-1 and J is TRBJ1-1, with 7 bases lining up with TRBD1. The source of this sequence is an adult woman who had mild COVID-19 (a few samples of this study predate the infection). Cell type and time point are not known. The sample was PBMCs or a T cell subset sorted from them (not recorded which). DNA of the CDR3: TGCGCCAGCAGCTTCGTCGACAGGGTGAACACTGAAGCTTTCTTT. Translation: CASSFVDRVNTEAFF.